These T cell receptor beta chains were read from a single sample in a study of cytomegalovirus exposure and HLA in healthy donors. Sequencing used immunoSEQ multiplex PCR; TCRdb keeps in-frame clones, though not all of them. The sample has some 160,000 clones, approximately 80% seen once; the top ten hold about 1.4%. The sequencing sample was made of PBMCs. The origin of the receptors is a woman in her late teens or twenties in good health and CMV-seronegative. CDR3s include the opening cysteine and the closing phenylalanine or tryptophan. Each record gives: CDR3 protein, CDR3 DNA, V gene, J gene, D gene, clone size. A D gene is named only where the DNA matches it firmly. Clone size appears in some rows only: once, few, many, or a class for an expanded clone.

CDR3: CASSQDERLNGYTF
DNA: TGCGCCAGCAGCCAAGATGAACGACTTAATGGCTACACCTTC
V: TRBV4-1
J: TRBJ1-2
D: NA
size: NA

CDR3: CASSSGLAGNNEQFF
DNA: TGTGCCAGCAGTTCGGGACTAGCGGGGAACAATGAGCAGTTCTTC
V: TRBV5-4
J: TRBJ2-1
D: TRBD2
size: NA

CDR3: CASSFRVGGGSWSYNEQFF
DNA: TGTGCCAGCAGCTTCAGGGTAGGGGGCGGGTCGTGGTCCTACAATGAGCAGTTCTTC
V: TRBV11-2
J: TRBJ2-1
D: TRBD1
size: few

CDR3: CASSESYEQFF
DNA: TGTGCCAGCAGTGAATCGTATGAGCAGTTCTTC
V: TRBV25-1
J: TRBJ2-1
D: NA
size: NA

CDR3: CASTPRGEGRNTIYF
DNA: TGTGCCAGTACCCCCCGAGGGGAGGGGAGAAACACCATATATTTT
V: TRBV19
J: TRBJ1-3
D: NA
size: NA

CDR3: CASSDTEAFF
DNA: TGTGCCAGCTCCGACACTGAAGCTTTCTTT
V: TRBV28
J: TRBJ1-1
D: NA
size: NA

CDR3: CASSLDQGAGEQYF
DNA: TGTGCCAGCAGCTTGGATCAGGGGGCGGGCGAGCAGTACTTC
V: TRBV5-4
J: TRBJ2-7
D: TRBD1
size: NA

CDR3: CASSLRGGGSEAFF
DNA: TGTGCCAGCAGCCTCCGGGGGGGAGGGTCTGAAGCTTTCTTT
V: TRBV7-2
J: TRBJ1-1
D: NA
size: NA

CDR3: CASRGSGGASNEQFF
DNA: TGTGCCAGTAGAGGTAGCGGGGGGGCTTCGAATGAGCAGTTCTTC
V: TRBV19
J: TRBJ2-1
D: TRBD2
size: NA

CDR3: CASSLGSSDGTDTQYF
DNA: TGTGCCAGCAGCTTGGGATCTAGCGACGGCACAGATACGCAGTATTTT
V: TRBV7-6
J: TRBJ2-3
D: NA
size: NA

CDR3: CASSLREAGSYGYTF
DNA: TGTGCCAGCAGCTTAAGGGAGGCGGGGTCCTATGGCTACACCTTC
V: TRBV13
J: TRBJ1-2
D: NA
size: few

CDR3: CASGLGGGGNQPQHF
DNA: TGTGCTAGTGGTTTGGGTGGGGGGGGCAATCAGCCCCAGCATTTT
V: TRBV12-5
J: TRBJ1-5
D: NA
size: NA

CDR3: CASSHAGTGRDGYTF
DNA: TGCGCCAGCAGCCACGCGGGGACAGGGAGAGATGGCTACACCTTC
V: TRBV5-1
J: TRBJ1-2
D: TRBD1
size: NA

CDR3: CASSLLARAEQYF
DNA: TGTGCCAGCAGTTTATTGGCCAGGGCCGAGCAGTACTTC
V: TRBV28
J: TRBJ2-7
D: NA
size: NA

CDR3: CASSERGGRSYNEQFF
DNA: TGCGCCAGCAGCGAGCGGGGGGGCCGTTCCTACAATGAGCAGTTCTTC
V: TRBV5-1
J: TRBJ2-1
D: TRBD2
size: NA

CDR3: CASSLRGLGNEQFF
DNA: TGTGCCAGCAGTTTAAGAGGTTTAGGAAATGAGCAGTTCTTC
V: TRBV27
J: TRBJ2-1
D: NA
size: NA

CDR3: CASSPGQHYGYTF
DNA: TGTGCCAGCAGCCCGGGACAGCACTATGGCTACACCTTC
V: TRBV7-9
J: TRBJ1-2
D: TRBD1
size: NA

CDR3: CAAGTVYGYTF
DNA: TGTGCAGCCGGGACAGTCTATGGCTACACCTTC
V: TRBV19
J: TRBJ1-2
D: TRBD1
size: NA

CDR3: CASSRQGRTDTQYF
DNA: TGTGCCAGCAGCAGACAGGGGCGCACAGATACGCAGTATTTT
V: TRBV6-5
J: TRBJ2-3
D: TRBD1
size: NA

CDR3: CASLLAGGYEQYF
DNA: TGTGCCAGCCTGCTAGCGGGGGGATACGAGCAGTACTTC
V: TRBV28
J: TRBJ2-7
D: TRBD2
size: few

CDR3: CASSLGQSNYGYTF
DNA: TGTGCCAGCAGCTTGGGACAGAGTAACTATGGCTACACCTTC
V: TRBV5-4
J: TRBJ1-2
D: NA
size: NA

CDR3: CASSPVNSGGFGSTQYF
DNA: TGTGCCAGCAGTCCTGTTAATAGCGGGGGTTTCGGGAGTACGCAGTATTTT
V: TRBV27
J: TRBJ2-3
D: TRBD2
size: NA

CDR3: CASLPLDRGPYEQYF
DNA: TGTGCCAGCTTACCTTTGGACAGGGGGCCCTACGAGCAGTACTTC
V: TRBV2
J: TRBJ2-7
D: TRBD1
size: NA

CDR3: CSARQGNSPLHF
DNA: TGCAGCGCTAGACAGGGGAATTCACCCCTCCACTTT
V: TRBV29-1
J: TRBJ1-6
D: TRBD1
size: NA

CDR3: CASSPFGTASNQPQHF
DNA: TGTGCCAGCTCACCATTCGGGACAGCAAGCAATCAGCCCCAGCATTTT
V: TRBV18
J: TRBJ1-5
D: TRBD1
size: once

CDR3: CAWETGYGQPQHF
DNA: TGTGCCTGGGAGACAGGGTATGGGCAGCCCCAGCATTTT
V: TRBV30
J: TRBJ1-5
D: TRBD1
size: NA

CDR3: CASSRDRQETQYF
DNA: TGTGCCAGCAGTCGGGACAGACAAGAGACCCAGTACTTC
V: TRBV2
J: TRBJ2-5
D: TRBD1
size: NA

CDR3: CASSAPERTSRGYTF
DNA: TGTGCCAGTAGTGCTCCTGAAAGGACATCACGGGGCTACACCTTC
V: TRBV19
J: TRBJ1-2
D: NA
size: NA

CDR3: CASSLGSKGADGELFF
DNA: TGTGCCAGCAGCTTAGGAAGCAAGGGGGCAGACGGGGAGCTGTTTTTT
V: TRBV11-3
J: TRBJ2-2
D: TRBD1
size: NA

CDR3: CASSPGQGLTYEQYF
DNA: TGTGCCAGCAGCCCGGGACAAGGGCTAACCTACGAGCAGTACTTC
V: TRBV11-2
J: TRBJ2-7
D: NA
size: NA

CDR3: CASGDRGFTDTQYF
DNA: TGTGCCAGCGGGGACAGGGGGTTCACAGATACGCAGTATTTT
V: TRBV2
J: TRBJ2-3
D: TRBD1
size: few

CDR3: CASSVDSFTEAFF
DNA: TGTGCCAGCAGCGTTGACAGTTTCACTGAAGCTTTCTTT
V: TRBV5-4
J: TRBJ1-1
D: NA
size: NA

CDR3: CASSSRVVARYNEQFF
DNA: TGTGCCAGCAGCTCCCGAGTAGTAGCGAGATACAATGAGCAGTTCTTC
V: TRBV7-2
J: TRBJ2-1
D: NA
size: NA

CDR3: CASSLAGVLGTRGTQYF
DNA: TGTGCCAGCAGCTTAGCGGGGGTGCTGGGAACCCGAGGGACCCAGTACTTC
V: TRBV11-3
J: TRBJ2-5
D: NA
size: NA

CDR3: CASSLGLVTGVPEAFF
DNA: TGTGCCAGCAGCCTAGGCCTTGTTACAGGGGTACCTGAAGCTTTCTTT
V: TRBV5-8
J: TRBJ1-1
D: TRBD1
size: NA

CDR3: CASRAPRGGYGYTF
DNA: TGTGCCAGCAGGGCTCCAAGGGGGGGGTATGGCTACACCTTC
V: TRBV9
J: TRBJ1-2
D: NA
size: once

CDR3: CASSPGGQETQYF
DNA: TGTGCCAGCAGCCCTGGGGGGCAAGAGACCCAGTACTTC
V: TRBV7-8
J: TRBJ2-5
D: NA
size: NA

CDR3: CASSQDPQGTGETQYF
DNA: TGCGCCAGCAGCCAAGATCCACAGGGTACGGGAGAGACCCAGTACTTC
V: TRBV4-1
J: TRBJ2-5
D: NA
size: once

CDR3: CASSIPPGQGRSYEQYF
DNA: TGTGCCAGTAGTATTCCCCCCGGACAGGGAAGGTCCTACGAGCAGTACTTC
V: TRBV19
J: TRBJ2-7
D: TRBD1
size: few

CDR3: CASSEGGAGYGYTF
DNA: TGTGCCAGCAGCGAAGGGGGAGCTGGCTATGGCTACACCTTC
V: TRBV9
J: TRBJ1-2
D: NA
size: NA

CDR3: CASKDTGGTQYF
DNA: TGCGCCAGCAAAGATACAGGGGGTACGCAGTATTTT
V: TRBV10-1
J: TRBJ2-3
D: TRBD1
size: once

CDR3: CASGGGRDTDTQYF
DNA: TGTGCCAGCGGGGGGGGCAGGGACACAGATACGCAGTATTTT
V: TRBV28
J: TRBJ2-3
D: NA
size: few

CDR3: CASSMYTGTEAFF
DNA: TGTGCCAGTAGTATGTACACGGGCACTGAAGCTTTCTTT
V: TRBV19
J: TRBJ1-1
D: NA
size: NA

CDR3: CASSFKGPGGQNTGELFF
DNA: TGTGCCAGCAGTTTTAAGGGCCCGGGGGGGCAGAACACCGGGGAGCTGTTTTTT
V: TRBV27
J: TRBJ2-2
D: TRBD2
size: NA

CDR3: CASSLTGGRHQPQHF
DNA: TGCGCCAGCAGCTTGACAGGGGGAAGACATCAGCCCCAGCATTTT
V: TRBV5-1
J: TRBJ1-5
D: TRBD1
size: NA

CDR3: CASSLGQLQMDTQYF
DNA: TGTGCCAGCAGCTTGGGACAGCTACAAATGGATACGCAGTATTTT
V: TRBV7-9
J: TRBJ2-3
D: TRBD1
size: NA

CDR3: CASSPRTGQSEAFF
DNA: TGTGCCAGCTCACCACGGACAGGACAGAGTGAAGCTTTCTTT
V: TRBV18
J: TRBJ1-1
D: TRBD1
size: NA

CDR3: CASSEGGWGRSSYEQYF
DNA: TGTGCCAGCAGTGAAGGGGGCTGGGGCCGGTCCTCCTACGAGCAGTACTTC
V: TRBV6-1
J: TRBJ2-7
D: NA
size: NA

CDR3: CASSLGEGLTEAFF
DNA: TGCGCCAGCAGCTTGGGTGAGGGACTCACTGAAGCTTTCTTT
V: TRBV5-1
J: TRBJ1-1
D: NA
size: NA

CDR3: CASSELTSGNTGELFF
DNA: TGTGCCAGCAGTGAACTGACTAGCGGAAACACCGGGGAGCTGTTTTTT
V: TRBV6-4
J: TRBJ2-2
D: TRBD2
size: NA

CDR3: CASSYSSPLYSYEQYF
DNA: TGTGCCAGCAGTTACTCGAGCCCTCTCTACTCCTACGAGCAGTACTTC
V: TRBV6-5
J: TRBJ2-7
D: NA
size: NA

CDR3: CAWRGGGGYTF
DNA: TGTGCCTGGAGGGGGGGAGGGGGCTACACCTTC
V: TRBV30
J: TRBJ1-2
D: NA
size: NA

CDR3: CASSLGRLVSYNEQFF
DNA: TGTGCTAGCAGCTTGGGGAGACTAGTGTCATACAATGAGCAGTTCTTC
V: TRBV7-7
J: TRBJ2-1
D: NA
size: NA

CDR3: CASTLTGENSPLHF
DNA: TGTGCCAGCACCCTGACAGGGGAGAATTCACCCCTCCACTTT
V: TRBV5-6
J: TRBJ1-6
D: TRBD1
size: NA

CDR3: CASSYSARSNQPQHF
DNA: TGTGCCAGCAGTTACTCAGCCAGGAGCAATCAGCCCCAGCATTTT
V: TRBV6-5
J: TRBJ1-5
D: NA
size: few